The text below deals with one T cell receptor beta chain. These data belong to a study of patients and donors after allogeneic stem cell transplantation. Using its own MiXCR run on the RT-PCR reads, TCRdb lists one record per CDR3 protein. The sample includes around 200,000 distinct CDR3 sequences, 38% of them seen just once. The CDR3 runs 15 residues. Trimming left V 4 bases short and J 5 bases short, with 16 bases between. The sequencing sample was made of blood, either unsorted or a sorted T cell fraction (not recorded which). The sequence derives from a human donor who was either an allogeneic HSCT recipient or a stem cell or donor lymphocyte infusion donor (not recorded which). It is not recorded whose cells these are; they may come from a transplant donor. The chain joins TRBV12-3 or TRBV12-4 to TRBJ2-3, with D possibly TRBD1 on 6 matching bases. The CDR3 DNA reads as TGTGCCAGCAGTTCGGCACAGGGATTATTAGATACGCAGTATTTT. Translating gives CASSSAQGLLDTQYF.